Below are 21 T cell receptor beta chains sequenced from a single sample in a study of blood T cell repertoires in COVID-19. TCRdb's copy holds only in-frame clones and misses some; the assay was immunoSEQ multiplex PCR. The repertoire has 200,000 or so clones, 85% of them found once; the top ten carry roughly 2.6%. The specimen was peripheral blood. These receptors all come from a man aged 45-65 years who had recovered from COVID-19.

This clone was observed once. The chain recombines TRBV3-1 (or the pseudogene TRBV3-2) with TRBJ2-3; 7 nucleotides line up with TRBD2. Germline CDR1 reads LGHDT; CDR2 reads YNNKEL (reference sequence). The CDR3 totals 17 residues. V dropped 1 base and J dropped 7; count of bases not matched to a gene: 14. In DNA, the CDR3 is TGTGCCAGCAGCCAAGGGGGCGGGAGAGGGACGGGAAATACGCAGTATTTT. Translation gives CASSQGGGRGTGNTQYF.

The chain recombines TRBV15 with TRBJ2-7, with D perhaps matching TRBD2 (5 bases). Looked up from germline, CDR1 is LNHNV and CDR2 is YYDKDF (reference sequence). Deletions cut 0 bases from V and 6 bases from J, with 18 bases between. The CDR3 runs 16 residues. The CDR3 loop is CATSRDSGVAKTEQYF. The CDR3 DNA follows: TGTGCCACCAGCAGAGATTCTGGGGTAGCGAAAACCGAGCAGTACTTC.

For the CDR3, the DNA is TGCAGCGTTGAATCCAGCGGGAGGGGCACAGATACGCAGTATTTT. This gives the protein CSVESSGRGTDTQYF. This sequence joins TRBV29-1 and TRBJ2-3; 10 nucleotides align to TRBD2. The CDR3 covers 15 residues. Trimming cost V 2 bases and J 1 base; bases outside gene matches: 3. Germline V gene data show CDR1 as SQVTM and CDR2 as ANQGSEA.

The genes are TRBV28 and TRBJ1-1, with 7 bases fitting TRBD1. CDR3 length: 14 residues. CDR1 and CDR2 (germline): MDHEN, SYDVKM. V shed 5 bases and J 4 bases; nucleotides not matched to a gene: 7. The CDR3 loop is CASSVIRGATEAFF. The CDR3 DNA follows: TGTGCCAGCAGTGTTATCAGGGGGGCCACTGAAGCTTTCTTT.

The gene calls are TRBV5-6 and TRBJ2-7; 9 bases match TRBD1. Trimming cost V 3 bases and J 5 bases; bases outside gene matches: 6. CDR1 and CDR2 from the germline V gene are SGHDT and YYEEEE. This CDR3 spans 14 amino acids. CDR3 amino acids: CASSWDRVPNEQYF. CDR3 bases: TGTGCCAGCAGCTGGGACAGGGTCCCCAACGAGCAGTACTTC.

This clone was detected only once. The chain recombines TRBV6-6 with TRBJ1-2, with D unclear. The germline CDR1 and CDR2 sequences are MNHNY and SVGAGI (reference sequence). There are 14 residues in the CDR3. V shed 3 bases and J shed 0 bases, with 8 bases lying between them. The CDR3 loop reads CASSYDTANYGYTF. The DNA of the CDR3 is TGTGCCAGCAGTTATGACACCGCTAACTATGGCTACACCTTC.

This chain joins TRBV7-9 and TRBJ1-3; a weak D match, TRBD1 (5 bases). With 10 bases removed from V and 1 base from J, the gap between germline ends came to 23 bases. The CDR3 extends over 17 amino acids. Germline assignment: CDR1 SEHNR and CDR2 FQNEAQ (reference sequence). Written as DNA, the CDR3 is TGTGCCACCACCTTAAATCCCGACAGCTCTTCTGGAAACACCATATATTTT. Residues: CATTLNPDSSSGNTIYF.

The V and J genes are TRBV19 and TRBJ2-2; possible D gene TRBD2, 6 bases. Germline CDR1 LNHDA, CDR2 SQIVND (reference sequence). V lost 0 bases, J lost 4 bases, and 12 bases lay in between. The CDR3 has 16 amino acids. Written as DNA, the CDR3 is TGTGCCAGTAGTATAGAGGCGGGGACGTCCACCGGGGAGCTGTTTTTT. This encodes CASSIEAGTSTGELFF.

This clone has only a few counts. V gene TRBV2 combines with J gene TRBJ2-3; 7 bases match TRBD2. The length of the CDR3 is 14 residues. Unmatched junction bases numbered 8, after V lost 9 bases and J lost 2 bases. Germline values: CDR1 SNHLY, CDR2 FYNNEI. The CDR3 loop reads CARSPSGLTDTQYF. CDR3 nucleotides: TGTGCCAGGTCACCTAGCGGTCTCACAGATACGCAGTATTTT.

The rearrangement links TRBV10-2 to TRBJ2-1, with TRBD2 matching 7 bases. Germline CDR1 and CDR2: WSHSY and SAAADI. The CDR3 is 15 residues long. J lost 9 bases, V lost 0 bases, and 8 bases had no gene match. The CDR3 region is CASSESSGTVFEQFF. The CDR3 DNA sequence: TGCGCCAGCAGTGAGTCGAGCGGGACTGTCTTTGAGCAGTTCTTC.

This chain joins TRBV30 and TRBJ1-3, with D unresolved. Trimming took 0 bases from V and 0 from J, leaving 6 bases between them. This CDR3 has 14 residues. Germline CDR1 is GTSNPN and CDR2 is SVGIG (reference sequence). CDR3 region: CAWSVNYSGNTIYF. CDR3 in DNA: TGTGCCTGGAGTGTAAACTACTCTGGAAACACCATATATTTT.

This clone came up a few times. The V call is TRBV4-2, the J call TRBJ2-2; 9 bases agree with TRBD2. Germline CDR1 LGHNA, CDR2 YNFKEQ. There are 16 residues in the CDR3. Trimming at V came to 5 bases and at J to 5 bases, leaving 9 bases not matched to a gene. CDR3 loop: CASSKTTSGHTGELFF. DNA for the CDR3: TGTGCCAGCAGCAAAACCACTAGCGGGCATACCGGGGAGCTGTTTTTT.

The chain carries TRBV27 and TRBJ2-1; the D is unclear. With 6 bases removed from V and 4 bases from J, the gap between germline ends came to 13 bases. The V gene's germline CDR1 is MNHEY and CDR2 SMNVEV (reference sequence). This CDR3 is built from 14 residues. DNA of the CDR3: TGTGCCAGCAGCATGAGCGAACGATACAATGAGCAGTTCTTC. Translating it yields CASSMSERYNEQFF.

V usage is TRBV10-3 and J usage is TRBJ2-2; 10 bases line up with TRBD1. V shed 8 bases and J 0 bases; nucleotides not matched to a gene: 3. This CDR3 spans 15 amino acids. Germline values: CDR1 ENHRY, CDR2 SYGVKD. The CDR3 is CAISGQGANTGELFF. For the CDR3, the DNA is TGTGCCATCTCTGGACAGGGGGCGAACACCGGGGAGCTGTTTTTT.

V gene TRBV5-1 combines with J gene TRBJ1-1; 9 bases are shared with TRBD1. Per the germline V gene, CDR1 is SGHRS and CDR2 is YFSETQ. This CDR3 is 16 amino acids long. Trimming at V came to 2 bases and at J to 3 bases, leaving 8 bases not matched to a gene. The CDR3 DNA is TGCGCCAGCAGCTTACAGGGGGCGCCGGGAGACACTGAAGCTTTCTTT. Residues: CASSLQGAPGDTEAFF.

The rearrangement joins TRBV6-5 to TRBJ1-2, with D possibly being TRBD1 (5 bases). Germline assignment: CDR1 MNHEY and CDR2 SVGAGI. V lost 6 bases and J lost 5, with 16 bases in between. The CDR3 consists of 14 residues. In DNA, the CDR3 is TGTGCCAGCAGACGAGACAGTACAACTTATGGCTACACCTTC. This gives the protein CASRRDSTTYGYTF.

The J gene is TRBJ1-2, the V gene TRBV20-1; perhaps TRBD1 as D (5 bases). The CDR3 loop spans 11 amino acids. Between the trimmed V and J ends, which lost 4 bases and 2 bases, there was a span of 5 bases. The germline V gene encodes CDR1 DFQATT and CDR2 SNEGSKA (reference sequence). The CDR3 DNA reads as TGCAGTGCTACAGGGAACTATGGCTACACCTTC. Translating it yields CSATGNYGYTF.

The chain uses TRBV3-1 (or the pseudogene TRBV3-2) and TRBJ2-7; TRBD1 might be the D (5 bases). The V end was cut by 4 bases, the J end by 5 bases, with 15 bases between. This CDR3 contains 14 residues. CDR1 is LGHDT and CDR2 is YNNKEL in the germline V gene (reference sequence). CDR3 bases: TGTGCCAGCAGCCTTGGGGCCCCGTCGAACGAGCAGTACTTC. Translation: CASSLGAPSNEQYF.

The chain carries TRBV27 and TRBJ2-3, with 12 bases identical to TRBD2. Germline V gene sequence: CDR1 MNHEY, CDR2 SMNVEV (reference sequence). V shed 1 base and J 5 bases; nucleotides not matched to a gene: 10. The CDR3 length is 18 residues. CDR3 bases: TGTGCCAGCAGTTTATTCGGGCTAGCGGGAGGGCCGGGAGATACGCAGTATTTT. This codes for CASSLFGLAGGPGDTQYF.

In this sample, this clone turned up a few times. CDR3 sequence: CASSQLSTATYSPLHF. CDR3 in DNA: TGTGCCAGTAGTCAGCTCTCTACAGCCACTTATTCACCCCTCCACTTT. This chain links TRBV19 with TRBJ1-6; D is ambiguous. Germline V gives CDR1 LNHDA, CDR2 SQIVND (reference sequence). V gave up 5 bases and J gave up 8 bases, with 19 bases separating them. This CDR3 contains 16 residues.

The J gene is TRBJ1-2, the V gene TRBV13; tentative D call: TRBD1 (5 bases). The V gene's germline CDR1 is PRHDT and CDR2 FYEKMQ (reference sequence). The CDR3 covers 15 residues. Trimming removed 4 bases at V and 4 bases at J, with 16 bases between. CDR3 bases: TGTGCCAGCAGCTATGGAGGGGCCGGAGCCTATGGCTACACCTTC. Encoded protein: CASSYGGAGAYGYTF.